The T cell receptor (beta chain) under discussion was sequenced for a study of blood T cells in healthy people across ages. General study results and limits: Higher naive T cell percentage went strongly together with higher TCR beta diversity.

Isolation of PBMCs gave at least 6 million cells per sample. The germline gives CDR1 ENHRY, CDR2 SYGVKD. Trimming cost V 5 bases and J 3 bases; bases outside gene matches: 7. This CDR3 contains 15 residues. Through a sample-barcoded 5' primer and a J-beta primer mix, a second PCR was run for 7 to 11 cycles. With 12 random nucleotides, a template-switch adaptor tagged each individual cDNA molecule. From the 5' RACE reads, TCRdb called clonotypes with MiXCR, one entry per CDR3 protein. The table has about 1,500,000 distinct CDR3 sequences, roughly 45% seen once. On this clonotype itself: Antigen specificity is unknown.

This clonotype was obtained from a young woman in good health. J is TRBJ2-1 and V is TRBV10-3, with TRBD2 matching 7 bases. Sequenced sample: blood. CDR3 in DNA: TGTGCCATCAGTACGGGACGGGGGGTCTACAATGAGCAGTTCTTC. Its translation: CAISTGRGVYNEQFF.